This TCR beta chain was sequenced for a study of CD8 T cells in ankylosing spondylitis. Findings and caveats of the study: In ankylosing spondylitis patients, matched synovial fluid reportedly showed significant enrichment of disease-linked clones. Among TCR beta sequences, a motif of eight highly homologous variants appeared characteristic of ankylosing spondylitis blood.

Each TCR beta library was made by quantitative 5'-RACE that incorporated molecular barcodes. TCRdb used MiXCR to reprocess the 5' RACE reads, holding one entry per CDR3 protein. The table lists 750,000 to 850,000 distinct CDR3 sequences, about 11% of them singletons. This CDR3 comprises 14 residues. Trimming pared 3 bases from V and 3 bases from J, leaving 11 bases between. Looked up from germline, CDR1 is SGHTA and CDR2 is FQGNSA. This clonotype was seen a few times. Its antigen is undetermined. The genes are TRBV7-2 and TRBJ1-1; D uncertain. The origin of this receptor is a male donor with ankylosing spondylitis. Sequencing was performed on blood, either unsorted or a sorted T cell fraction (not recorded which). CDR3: CASSFDPDDTEAFF. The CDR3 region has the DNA TGTGCCAGCAGCTTCGACCCGGATGACACTGAAGCTTTCTTT. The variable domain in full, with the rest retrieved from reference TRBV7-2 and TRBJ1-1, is GAGVSQSPSNKVTEKGKDVELRCDPISGHTALYWYRQSLGQGLEFLIYFQGNSAPDKSGLPSDRFSAERTGGSVSTLTIQRTQQEDSAVYLCASSFDPDDTEAFFGQGTRLTVV.